What follows are 10 T cell receptor beta chains derived from one specimen sequenced in a study of identical twins. MiXCR, applied by TCRdb to the 5' RACE reads, yields one record per CDR3 protein. Of more than 600,000 distinct CDR3 sequences in the sample, 15% to 20% were seen once. This same sample was also part of a study on T cells expressing NK-cell markers.

Specimen: PBMCs. The receptor set was obtained from a woman aged 18 to 35 in good health.

The V call is TRBV2, the J call TRBJ2-1; no definite D call. V was trimmed by 5 bases and J by 2 bases, leaving 10 bases between them. The V gene's germline CDR1 is SNHLY and CDR2 FYNNEI. The CDR3 runs to 14 residues. CDR3 sequence: CASSLQATYNEQFF. The CDR3, as DNA: TGTGCCAGCAGTCTCCAGGCAACCTACAATGAGCAGTTCTTC.

The V and J genes are TRBV7-3 and TRBJ2-7; D is uncertain. This CDR3 is 21 amino acids long. The germline gives CDR1 SGHTA, CDR2 FQGTGA. Trimming pared 5 bases from V and 1 base from J, leaving 33 bases between. CDR3 bases: TGTGCCAGCAGCGCCAGCTTCTCCCGCCCATCTGACGGTTTCTCATCCTACGAGCAGTACTTC. The encoded protein is CASSASFSRPSDGFSSYEQYF.

This clonotype was detected a few times. The rearrangement joins TRBV20-1 to TRBJ1-5, with 7 positions matching TRBD1. CDR1 DFQATT and CDR2 SNEGSKA come from the germline V gene (reference sequence). The CDR3 has 13 residues. The V gene end was trimmed by 0 bases and the J gene end by 6 bases; junction bases not matched to a gene: 2. In nucleotides, the CDR3 is TGCAGTGCTAGAGAAGGGGGCGGTCAGCCCCAGCATTTT. Translating gives CSAREGGGQPQHF.

The table lists this clonotype with a few counts. The chain is built from TRBV14 and TRBJ2-1, with a weak D call TRBD1 (5 bases). The germline V gene has CDR1 SGHDN and CDR2 FVKESK. This CDR3 spans 16 amino acids. Trimming left V 3 bases short and J 3 bases short, with 15 bases between. CDR3 loop: CASSQARGNGYNEQFF. The CDR3 nucleotides read TGTGCCAGCAGCCAGGCTAGGGGAAATGGCTACAATGAGCAGTTCTTC.

Only a few counts were recorded for this clonotype. J is TRBJ2-3 and V is TRBV3-1; 8 bases match TRBD2. Looked up from germline, CDR1 is LGHDT and CDR2 is YNNKEL (reference sequence). After removal of 0 bases from V and 6 bases from J, the junction contained 8 bases not matched to a gene. The CDR3 is made up of 16 amino acids. The CDR3 sequence is CASSQDLSGSKDTQYF. The CDR3 DNA reads TGTGCCAGCAGCCAAGATCTGAGCGGGAGTAAGGATACGCAGTATTTT.

This clonotype was counted a few times. V usage is TRBV20-1 and J usage is TRBJ2-3; 9 positions match TRBD2. Germline V gene lookup returns CDR1 DFQATT and CDR2 SNEGSKA (reference sequence). The CDR3 spans 14 residues. V shed 3 bases and J 4 bases; nucleotides not matched to a gene: 5. This CDR3 is CSASLAGSSDTQYF. The CDR3 nucleotides are TGCAGTGCTAGCCTAGCGGGGAGTTCAGATACGCAGTATTTT.

On this clonotype: A junction boundary mismatches the germline segment, possibly from a read error. The gene calls are TRBV13 and TRBJ2-2, with 8 positions matching TRBD1. The germline V gene encodes CDR1 PRHDT and CDR2 FYEKMQ (reference sequence). This CDR3 comprises 17 residues. Written as DNA, the CDR3 is TGTACCAGCAGCCGGCCAGGGGGCGAATCGGGCACCGGGGAGCTGTTTTTT. It is translated as CTSSRPGGESGTGELFF. The full variable domain, rest sourced from reference TRBV13 and TRBJ2-2, is AAGVIQSPRHLIKEKRETATLKCYPIPRHDTVYWYQQGPGQDPQFLISFYEKMQSDKGSIPDRFSAQQFSDYHSELNMSSLELGDSALYFCTSSRPGGESGTGELFFGEGSRLTVL.

Concerning this clonotype itself: One junction end does not reproduce the germline sequence, and a read error may be involved. The chain couples TRBV5-1 to TRBJ2-2, with a tentative D call TRBD2 (5 bases). The CDR3 covers 15 residues. Germline V CDR1 and CDR2: SGHRS, YFSETQ. CDR3 bases: TGCGCCAGCTCGTGGGGAAATTCTAACACCGGGGAGCTGTTCTTT. Its translation: CASSWGNSNTGELFF.

This clonotype appeared a few times. The chain has TRBV28 and TRBJ2-4; TRBD1 matches 7 bases. The CDR3 loop spans 17 amino acids. V lost 5 bases, J lost 6 bases, and 16 bases stayed unmatched. Germline V gives CDR1 MDHEN, CDR2 SYDVKM. The CDR3 loop reads CASSGAVDRASRNIQYF. Written as DNA, the CDR3 is TGTGCCAGCAGTGGGGCGGTAGACAGGGCCTCCAGAAACATTCAGTACTTC.

CDR3 loop: CASRLAFREADTQYF. The CDR3 region has the DNA TGCGCCAGCAGACTAGCGTTCCGGGAAGCAGATACGCAGTATTTT. The J gene is TRBJ2-3, the V gene TRBV5-1, with 7 bases aligning to TRBD2. Germline values: CDR1 SGHRS, CDR2 YFSETQ. Trimming at V came to 5 bases and at J to 4 bases, leaving 10 bases not matched to a gene. The CDR3 loop spans 15 amino acids. The entire variable domain, with the rest obtained from reference TRBV5-1 and TRBJ2-3, is as follows: KAGVTQTPRYLIKTRGQQVTLSCSPISGHRSVSWYQQTPGQGLQFLFEYFSETQRNKGNFPGRFSGRQFSNSRSEMNVSTLELGDSALYLCASRLAFREADTQYFGPGTRLTVL.